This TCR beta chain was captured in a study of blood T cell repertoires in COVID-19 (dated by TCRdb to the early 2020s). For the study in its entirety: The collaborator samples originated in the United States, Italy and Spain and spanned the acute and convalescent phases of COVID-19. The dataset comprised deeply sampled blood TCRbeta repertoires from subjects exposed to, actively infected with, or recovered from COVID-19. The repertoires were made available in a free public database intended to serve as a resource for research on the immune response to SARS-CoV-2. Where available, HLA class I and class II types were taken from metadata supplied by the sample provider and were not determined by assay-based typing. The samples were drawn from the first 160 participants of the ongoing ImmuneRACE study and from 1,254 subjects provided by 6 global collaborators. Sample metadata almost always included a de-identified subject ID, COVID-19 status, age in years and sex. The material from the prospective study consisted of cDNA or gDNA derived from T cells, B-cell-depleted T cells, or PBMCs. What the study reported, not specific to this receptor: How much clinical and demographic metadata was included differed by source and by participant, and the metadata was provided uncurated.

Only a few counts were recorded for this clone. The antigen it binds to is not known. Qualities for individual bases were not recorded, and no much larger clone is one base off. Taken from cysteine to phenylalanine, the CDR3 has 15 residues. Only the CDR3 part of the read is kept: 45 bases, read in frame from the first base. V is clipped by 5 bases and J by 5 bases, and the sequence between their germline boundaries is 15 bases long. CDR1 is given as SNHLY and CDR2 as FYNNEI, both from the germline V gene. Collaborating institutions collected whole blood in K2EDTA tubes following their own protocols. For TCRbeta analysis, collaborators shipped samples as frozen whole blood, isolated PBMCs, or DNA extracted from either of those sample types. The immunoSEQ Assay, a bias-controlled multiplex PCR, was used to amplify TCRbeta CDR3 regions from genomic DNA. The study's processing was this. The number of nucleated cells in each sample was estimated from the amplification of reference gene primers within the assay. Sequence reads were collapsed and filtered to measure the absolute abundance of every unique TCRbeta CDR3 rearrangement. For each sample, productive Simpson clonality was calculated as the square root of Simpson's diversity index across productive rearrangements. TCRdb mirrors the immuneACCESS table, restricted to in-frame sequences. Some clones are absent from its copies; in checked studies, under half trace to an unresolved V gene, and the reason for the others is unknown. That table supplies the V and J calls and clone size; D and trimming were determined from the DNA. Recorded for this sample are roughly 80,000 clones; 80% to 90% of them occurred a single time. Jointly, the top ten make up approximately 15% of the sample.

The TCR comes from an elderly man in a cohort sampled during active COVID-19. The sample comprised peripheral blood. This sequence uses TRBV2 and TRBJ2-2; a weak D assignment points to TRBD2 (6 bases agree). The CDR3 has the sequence CASSSGTARTGELFF. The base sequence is TGTGCCAGCAGTTCCGGGACTGCGAGAACCGGGGAGCTGTTTTTT.